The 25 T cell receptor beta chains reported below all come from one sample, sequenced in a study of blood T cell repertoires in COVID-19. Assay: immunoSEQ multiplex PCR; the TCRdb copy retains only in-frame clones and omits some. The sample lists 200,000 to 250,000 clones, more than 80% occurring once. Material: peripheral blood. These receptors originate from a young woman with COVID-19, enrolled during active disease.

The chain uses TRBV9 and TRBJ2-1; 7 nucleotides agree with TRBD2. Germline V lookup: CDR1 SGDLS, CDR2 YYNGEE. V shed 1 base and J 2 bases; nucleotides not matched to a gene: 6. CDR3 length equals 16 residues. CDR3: CASSVYAGAAYNEQFF. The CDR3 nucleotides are TGTGCCAGCAGCGTATATGCGGGAGCCGCCTACAATGAGCAGTTCTTC.

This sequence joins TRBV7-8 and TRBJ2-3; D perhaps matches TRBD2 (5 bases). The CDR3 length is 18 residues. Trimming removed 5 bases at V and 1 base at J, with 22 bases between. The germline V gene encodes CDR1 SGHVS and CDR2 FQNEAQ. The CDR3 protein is CASSPRALAAAGTDTQYF. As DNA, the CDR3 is TGTGCCAGCAGCCCCCGGGCTCTAGCCGCCGCTGGCACAGATACGCAGTATTTT.

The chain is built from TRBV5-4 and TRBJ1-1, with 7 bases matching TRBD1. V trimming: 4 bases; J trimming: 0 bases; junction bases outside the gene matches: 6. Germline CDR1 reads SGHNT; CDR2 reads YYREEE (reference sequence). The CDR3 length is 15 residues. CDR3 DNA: TGTGCCAGCAGCCCTCAGACAGGGCTGAACACTGAAGCTTTCTTT. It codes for CASSPQTGLNTEAFF.

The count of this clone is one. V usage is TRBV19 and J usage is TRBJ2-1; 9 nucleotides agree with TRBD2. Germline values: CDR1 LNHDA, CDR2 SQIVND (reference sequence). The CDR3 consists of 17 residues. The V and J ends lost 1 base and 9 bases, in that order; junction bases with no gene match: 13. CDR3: CASSIAAPTSGLTEQFF. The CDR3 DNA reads TGTGCCAGTAGTATAGCCGCCCCGACTAGCGGCCTGACTGAGCAGTTCTTC. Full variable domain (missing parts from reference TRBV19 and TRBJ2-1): DGGITQSPKYLFRKEGQNVTLSCEQNLNHDAMYWYRQDPGQGLRLIYYSQIVNDFQKGDIAEGYSVSREKKESFPLTVTSAQKNPTAFYLCASSIAAPTSGLTEQFFGPGTRLTVL.

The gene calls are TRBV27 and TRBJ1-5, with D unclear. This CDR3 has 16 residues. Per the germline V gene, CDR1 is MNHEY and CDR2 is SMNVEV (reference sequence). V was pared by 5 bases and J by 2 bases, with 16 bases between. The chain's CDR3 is CASSPRPPSGNQPQHF. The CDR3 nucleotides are TGTGCCAGCAGTCCTAGACCACCGAGTGGCAATCAGCCCCAGCATTTT.

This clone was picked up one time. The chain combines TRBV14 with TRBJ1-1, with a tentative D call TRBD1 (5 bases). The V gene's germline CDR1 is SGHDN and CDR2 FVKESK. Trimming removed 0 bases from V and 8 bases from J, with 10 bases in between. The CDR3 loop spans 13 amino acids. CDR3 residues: CASSQDLGGEAFF. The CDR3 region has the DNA TGTGCCAGCAGCCAAGATCTGGGGGGGGAAGCTTTCTTT.

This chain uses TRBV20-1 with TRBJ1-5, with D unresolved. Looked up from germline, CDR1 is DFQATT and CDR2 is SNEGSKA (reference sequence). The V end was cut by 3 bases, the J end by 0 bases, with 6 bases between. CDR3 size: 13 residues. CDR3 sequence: CSASPGSNQPQHF. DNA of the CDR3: TGCAGTGCTAGTCCGGGTAGCAATCAGCCCCAGCATTTT.

CDR3: CASSSTSYNEQFF. CDR3 DNA: TGTGCCAGCAGCTCTACTTCCTACAATGAGCAGTTCTTC. V gene TRBV9 combines with J gene TRBJ2-1; D gene ambiguous. The length of the CDR3 is 13 residues. The germline V and J ends were trimmed by 4 bases and 1 base, with 6 bases remaining between them. Looked up from germline, CDR1 is SGDLS and CDR2 is YYNGEE.

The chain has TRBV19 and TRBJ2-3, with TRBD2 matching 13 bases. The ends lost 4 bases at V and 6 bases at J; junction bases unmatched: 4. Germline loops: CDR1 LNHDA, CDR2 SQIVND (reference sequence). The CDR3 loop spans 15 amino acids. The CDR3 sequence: CASSNGLAGVDTQYF. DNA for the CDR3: TGTGCCAGTAGTAACGGACTAGCGGGAGTCGATACGCAGTATTTT.

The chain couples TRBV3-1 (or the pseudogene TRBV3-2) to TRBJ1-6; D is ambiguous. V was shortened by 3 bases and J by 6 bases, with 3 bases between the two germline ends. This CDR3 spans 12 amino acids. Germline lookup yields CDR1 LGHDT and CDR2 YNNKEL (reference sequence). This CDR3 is CASSHRNSPLHF. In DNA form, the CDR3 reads TGTGCCAGCAGCCACCGTAATTCACCCCTCCACTTT.

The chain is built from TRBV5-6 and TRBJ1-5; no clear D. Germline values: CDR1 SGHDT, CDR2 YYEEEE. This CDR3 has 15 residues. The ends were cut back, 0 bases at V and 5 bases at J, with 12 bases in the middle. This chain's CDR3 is CASSLGGVSYQPQHF. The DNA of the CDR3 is TGTGCCAGCAGCTTGGGAGGAGTCAGTTATCAGCCCCAGCATTTT.

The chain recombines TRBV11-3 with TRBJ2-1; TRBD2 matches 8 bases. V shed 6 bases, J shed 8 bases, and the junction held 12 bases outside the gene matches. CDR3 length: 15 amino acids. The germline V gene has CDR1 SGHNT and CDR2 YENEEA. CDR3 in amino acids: CASSFSGNLRDEQFF. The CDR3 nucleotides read TGTGCCAGCAGTTTTAGCGGGAACCTCCGGGATGAGCAGTTCTTC.

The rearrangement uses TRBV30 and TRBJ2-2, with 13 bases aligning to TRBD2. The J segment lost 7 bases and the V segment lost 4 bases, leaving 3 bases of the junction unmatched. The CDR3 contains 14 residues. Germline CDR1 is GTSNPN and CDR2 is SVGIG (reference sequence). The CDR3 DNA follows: TGTGCCTGGACCCGACTAGCGGGGGGCGGGGAGCTGTTTTTT. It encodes CAWTRLAGGGELFF.

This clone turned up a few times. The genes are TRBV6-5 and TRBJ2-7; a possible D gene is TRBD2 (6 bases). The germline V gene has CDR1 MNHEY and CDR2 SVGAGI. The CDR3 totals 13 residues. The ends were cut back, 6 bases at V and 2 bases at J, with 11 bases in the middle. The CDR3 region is CASRPGATYEQYF. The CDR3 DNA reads TGTGCCAGCAGGCCGGGAGCGACCTACGAGCAGTACTTC.

For the CDR3, the DNA is TGTGCCAGCAGCCAAGATACCCTCGGACTAGCGGGAGGAGGTAGCACAGATACGCAGTATTTT. It translates to CASSQDTLGLAGGGSTDTQYF. The rearrangement uses TRBV3-1 (or the pseudogene TRBV3-2) and TRBJ2-3, with TRBD2 matching over 14 bases. V gave up 0 bases and J gave up 0 bases; unmatched junction bases: 11. The germline gives CDR1 LGHDT, CDR2 YNNKEL (reference sequence). This CDR3 is built from 21 residues.

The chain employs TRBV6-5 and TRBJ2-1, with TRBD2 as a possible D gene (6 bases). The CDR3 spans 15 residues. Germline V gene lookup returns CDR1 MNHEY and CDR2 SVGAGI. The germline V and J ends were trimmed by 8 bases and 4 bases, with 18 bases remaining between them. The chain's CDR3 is CASLRAGTSYNEQFF. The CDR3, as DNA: TGTGCCAGCCTCCGCGCTGGGACTTCGTACAATGAGCAGTTCTTC.

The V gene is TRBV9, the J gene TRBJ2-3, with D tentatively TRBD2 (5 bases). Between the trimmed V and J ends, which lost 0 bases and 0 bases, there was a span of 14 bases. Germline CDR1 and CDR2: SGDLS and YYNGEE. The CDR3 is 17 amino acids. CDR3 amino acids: CASSVGSSSTSTDTQYF. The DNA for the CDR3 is TGTGCCAGCAGCGTAGGTTCTAGCAGCACTAGCACAGATACGCAGTATTTT.

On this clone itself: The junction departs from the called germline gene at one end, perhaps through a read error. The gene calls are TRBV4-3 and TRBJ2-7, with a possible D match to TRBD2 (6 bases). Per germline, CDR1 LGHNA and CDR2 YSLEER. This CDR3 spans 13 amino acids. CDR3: CASSQEPGLSLRF. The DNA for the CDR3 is TGCGCCAGCAGCCAAGAGCCAGGACTAAGTTTACGCTTC.

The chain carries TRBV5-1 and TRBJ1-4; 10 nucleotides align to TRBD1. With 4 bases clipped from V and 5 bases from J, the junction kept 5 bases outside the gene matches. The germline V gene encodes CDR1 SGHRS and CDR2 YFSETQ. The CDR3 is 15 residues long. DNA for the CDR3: TGCGCCAGCAGCCTGGGACAGGGGCTAAATGAAAAACTGTTTTTT. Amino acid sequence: CASSLGQGLNEKLFF.

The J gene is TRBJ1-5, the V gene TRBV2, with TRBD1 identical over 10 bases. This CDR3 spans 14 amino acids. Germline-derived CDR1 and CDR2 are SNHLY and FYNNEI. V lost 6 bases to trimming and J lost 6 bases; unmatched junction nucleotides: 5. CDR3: CASRVTGGGQPQHF. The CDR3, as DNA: TGTGCCAGCAGGGTGACAGGGGGCGGTCAGCCCCAGCATTTT.

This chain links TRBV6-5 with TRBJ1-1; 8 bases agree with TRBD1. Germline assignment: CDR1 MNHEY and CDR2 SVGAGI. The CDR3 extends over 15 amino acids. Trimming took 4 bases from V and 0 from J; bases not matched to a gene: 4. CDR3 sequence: CASSWTGLVNTEAFF. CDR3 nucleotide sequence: TGTGCCAGCAGTTGGACAGGGTTGGTGAACACTGAAGCTTTCTTT.

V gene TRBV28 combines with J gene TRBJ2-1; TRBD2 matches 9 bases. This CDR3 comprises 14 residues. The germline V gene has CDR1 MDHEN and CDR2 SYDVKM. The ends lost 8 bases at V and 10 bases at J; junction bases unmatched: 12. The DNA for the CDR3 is TGTGCCAGCGGTTGGCGGGGGGGGCCCCCGGAGCAGTTCTTC. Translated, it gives CASGWRGGPPEQFF.

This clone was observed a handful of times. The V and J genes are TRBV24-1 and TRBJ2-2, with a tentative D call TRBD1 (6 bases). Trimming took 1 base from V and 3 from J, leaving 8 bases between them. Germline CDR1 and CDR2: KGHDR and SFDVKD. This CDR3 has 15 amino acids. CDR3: CATSDLNRDTGELFF. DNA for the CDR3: TGTGCCACCAGTGATTTAAACAGGGACACCGGGGAGCTGTTTTTT.

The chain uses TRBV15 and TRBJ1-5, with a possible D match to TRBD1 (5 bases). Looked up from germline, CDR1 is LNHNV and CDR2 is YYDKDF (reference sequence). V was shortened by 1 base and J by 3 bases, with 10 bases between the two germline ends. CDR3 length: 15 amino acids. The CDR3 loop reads CATSRARGYNQPQHF. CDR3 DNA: TGTGCCACCAGCAGAGCTCGGGGGTACAATCAGCCCCAGCATTTT.

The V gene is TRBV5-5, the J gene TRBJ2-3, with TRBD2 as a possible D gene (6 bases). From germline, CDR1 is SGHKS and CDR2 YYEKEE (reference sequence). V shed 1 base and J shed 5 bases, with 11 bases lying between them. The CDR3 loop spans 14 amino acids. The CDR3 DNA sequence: TGTGCCAGCAGCTTGAGTGCTAGCGAAGATACGCAGTATTTT. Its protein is CASSLSASEDTQYF.